This TCR beta chain was documented in a study of molecular identifiers for immune sequencing clone quantification. Study outcomes and limitations: Spiked TCR RNA from one Jurkat cell reportedly showed up when mixed among 850,000 to 1,000,000 naive cells.

In the case of this clonotype: What it binds is unknown.

As CD8+CD4-CCR7+CD45RA+ cells, naive CD8 T cells were sorted. V was clipped by 0 bases and J by 4 bases; unmatched bases: 6. This CDR3 comprises 15 residues. Per the germline V gene, CDR1 is SGHRS and CDR2 is YFSETQ. Bulk TCR libraries were made with methods that had been previously described and with listed TCR primers. Using its own MiXCR run on the PCR reads, TCRdb lists one record per CDR3 protein. The data show 88,000 or so distinct CDR3 sequences, roughly 21% seen once. The source of this sequence is a human donor in good health. Some libraries in this study had Jurkat cell RNA spiked in. Input material: naive CD8+ T cells from blood, with Jurkat cell RNA spiked in. Subset here: FACS-sorted CD8+CD4-CCR7+CD45RA+ naive T cells. This chain connects TRBV5-1 to TRBJ2-5; the match to TRBD1 covers 7 bases. The CDR3 loop is CASSLGQGIIETQYF. In nucleotides, the CDR3 is TGCGCCAGCAGCTTGGGACAGGGTATAATAGAGACCCAGTACTTC. The full variable domain, with the rest looked up from reference TRBV5-1 and TRBJ2-5, is KAGVTQTPRYLIKTRGQQVTLSCSPISGHRSVSWYQQTPGQGLQFLFEYFSETQRNKGNFPGRFSGRQFSNSRSEMNVSTLELGDSALYLCASSLGQGIIETQYFGPGTRLLVL.